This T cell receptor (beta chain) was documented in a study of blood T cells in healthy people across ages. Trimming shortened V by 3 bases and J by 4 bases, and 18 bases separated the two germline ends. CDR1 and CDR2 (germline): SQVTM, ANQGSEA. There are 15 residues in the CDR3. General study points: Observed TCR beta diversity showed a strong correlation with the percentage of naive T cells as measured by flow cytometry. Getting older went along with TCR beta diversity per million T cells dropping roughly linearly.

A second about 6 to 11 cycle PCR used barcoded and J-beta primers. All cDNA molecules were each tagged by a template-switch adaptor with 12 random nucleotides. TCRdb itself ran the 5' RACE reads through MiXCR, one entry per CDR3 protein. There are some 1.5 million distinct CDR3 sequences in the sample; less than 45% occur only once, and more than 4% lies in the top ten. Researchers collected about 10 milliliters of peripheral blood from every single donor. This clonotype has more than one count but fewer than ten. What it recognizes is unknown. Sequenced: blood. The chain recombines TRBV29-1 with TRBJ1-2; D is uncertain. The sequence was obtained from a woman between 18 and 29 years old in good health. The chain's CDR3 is CSVETASIRGYGYTF. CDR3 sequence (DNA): TGCAGCGTTGAGACGGCATCAATTCGAGGCTATGGCTACACCTTC.